Each of the 18 T cell receptor beta chains below was sequenced from the same sample in a study of blood T cell repertoires in COVID-19. Using immunoSEQ multiplex PCR, the repertoire was profiled, and TCRdb retains in-frame clones only, with some absent. Of roughly 60,000 clones detected, roughly 85% appear once; the ten largest clones hold over 9.5%. Input material: peripheral blood. The receptors originated from a human donor in a cohort sampled during active COVID-19.

The chain uses TRBV6-5 and TRBJ2-1; TRBD1 matches at 7 bases. The CDR3 length is 14 residues. V lost 5 bases to trimming and J lost 1 base; unmatched junction nucleotides: 2. CDR1 is MNHEY and CDR2 is SVGAGI in the germline V gene. CDR3 sequence: CASSRQGSYNEQFF. Here the CDR3 DNA reads TGTGCCAGCAGTAGACAGGGTTCCTACAATGAGCAGTTCTTC.

This chain uses TRBV10-3 with TRBJ2-5, with D perhaps matching TRBD1 (6 bases). The V end lost 6 bases, the J end lost 4 bases, and 15 bases lay between the germline ends. The CDR3 consists of 14 residues. CDR1 and CDR2 from the germline V gene are ENHRY and SYGVKD. The CDR3: CAISDTGLGETQYF. CDR3 DNA: TGTGCCATCAGCGATACAGGGTTGGGAGAGACCCAGTACTTC.

The V gene is TRBV28, the J gene TRBJ1-5, with 7 bases matching TRBD1. The CDR3 runs 17 residues. Trimming at V came to 3 bases and at J to 2 bases, leaving 10 bases not matched to a gene. Germline CDR1 reads MDHEN; CDR2 reads SYDVKM. Here the CDR3 DNA reads TGTGCCAGCAGTTTTCTTTCAGGGGGATCGGGCAATCAGCCCCAGCATTTT. Translation: CASSFLSGGSGNQPQHF.

This chain uses TRBV25-1 with TRBJ2-5, with 8 bases matching TRBD2. CDR3 size: 15 residues. The germline V gene encodes CDR1 MGHDK and CDR2 SYGVNS. Germline trimming cut 5 bases from V and 4 bases from J; bases unmatched to any gene: 9. CDR3 nucleotides: TGTGCCAGCAGTCCTCTTAGCGGGATTCGAGAGACCCAGTACTTC. Amino acid sequence: CASSPLSGIRETQYF.

The chain uses TRBV27 and TRBJ1-5; D unclear. Germline V gene sequence: CDR1 MNHEY, CDR2 SMNVEV (reference sequence). The CDR3 consists of 16 residues. V was trimmed by 5 bases and J by 2 bases, leaving 16 bases between them. CDR3 region: CASSPRGGNGNQPQHF. Written as DNA, the CDR3 is TGTGCCAGCAGTCCCCGGGGAGGTAATGGCAATCAGCCCCAGCATTTT.

The chain has TRBV19 and TRBJ1-5; maybe TRBD1 (6 bases). V was shortened by 4 bases and J by 5 bases, with 15 bases between the two germline ends. There are 15 residues in the CDR3. CDR1 is LNHDA and CDR2 is SQIVND in the germline V gene (reference sequence). CDR3 amino acids: CASSTRGRAYQPQHF. The DNA for the CDR3 is TGTGCCAGTAGTACGCGGGGGCGGGCCTATCAGCCCCAGCATTTT.

This clone was seen a few times. The V and J genes are TRBV6-1 and TRBJ2-2, with D unresolved. Trimming pared 7 bases from V and 3 bases from J, leaving 12 bases between. The CDR3 is made up of 14 amino acids. CDR1 is MNHNS and CDR2 is SASEGT in the germline V gene. The CDR3 here is CASTWSQDTGELFF. The CDR3 nucleotides are TGTGCCAGCACTTGGTCGCAGGACACCGGGGAGCTGTTTTTT.

This chain links TRBV10-2 with TRBJ2-7; 13 bases agree with TRBD2. The V gene's germline CDR1 is WSHSY and CDR2 SAAADI. This CDR3 comprises 15 residues. V was pared by 8 bases and J by 1 base, with 5 bases of the junction left unmatched. The CDR3 coding sequence is TGCGCCAGCCACGGACTAGCGGGAGTATCCTACGAGCAGTACTTC. Translation gives CASHGLAGVSYEQYF.

In this sample, this clone turned up once. V usage is TRBV19 and J usage is TRBJ1-2; 8 nucleotides agree with TRBD1. The germline CDR1 and CDR2 sequences are LNHDA and SQIVND (reference sequence). Trimming removed 0 bases from V and 3 bases from J; junction bases left unmatched: 9. CDR3 length: 17 residues. The CDR3: CASSIDSPRGPDYGYTF. In nucleotides, the CDR3 is TGTGCCAGTAGTATAGATTCGCCCAGGGGGCCTGACTATGGCTACACCTTC.

The J gene is TRBJ2-1, the V gene TRBV19; 7 bases match TRBD2. V lost 3 bases and J lost 5; bases outside the gene matches: 7. This CDR3 has 15 residues. Germline V CDR1 and CDR2: LNHDA, SQIVND (reference sequence). This chain's CDR3 is CASSISPAGHNEQFF. The CDR3 nucleotides read TGTGCCAGTAGTATCAGTCCAGCGGGACACAATGAGCAGTTCTTC.

This sequence joins TRBV11-3 and TRBJ2-1; 7 bases align to TRBD2. Germline V CDR1 and CDR2: SGHNT, YENEEA. CDR3 size: 14 residues. The V gene end was trimmed by 2 bases and the J gene end by 2 bases; junction bases not matched to a gene: 0. The CDR3 region is CASSLRGAYNEQFF. CDR3 coding DNA: TGTGCCAGCAGCTTACGGGGGGCCTACAATGAGCAGTTCTTC.

The chain employs TRBV29-1 and TRBJ1-1; 9 bases are shared with TRBD1. From germline, CDR1 is SQVTM and CDR2 ANQGSEA. This CDR3 region has 13 residues. With V trimmed by 6 bases and J by 2 bases, 4 bases remained unmatched. For the CDR3, the DNA is TGCAGCGTCCGGGGACAGGGAAACACTGAAGCTTTCTTT. Residues: CSVRGQGNTEAFF.

V usage is TRBV5-1 and J usage is TRBJ2-4; D possibly corresponds to TRBD1 (6 bases). CDR1 SGHRS and CDR2 YFSETQ come from the germline V gene. Trimming cost V 4 bases and J 5 bases, with 10 bases left between them. This CDR3 is 13 amino acids long. The DNA for the CDR3 is TGCGCCAGCAGCCCCGGACAGCAAAACATTCAGTACTTC. Its translation: CASSPGQQNIQYF.

J is TRBJ1-3 and V is TRBV3-1 (or the pseudogene TRBV3-2), with D possibly TRBD1 on 5 matching bases. Trimming removed 4 bases at V and 4 bases at J, with 11 bases between. This CDR3 has 14 amino acids. From germline, CDR1 is LGHDT and CDR2 YNNKEL (reference sequence). The chain's CDR3 is CASSRQGQGNTIYF. The CDR3 nucleotides read TGTGCCAGCAGCCGGCAGGGTCAAGGAAACACCATATATTTT.

This clone has more than one count but fewer than ten. The chain couples TRBV4-3 to TRBJ2-1; D uncertain. The CDR3 is 15 residues long. Germline CDR1 LGHNA, CDR2 YSLEER. V was cut by 6 bases and J by 0 bases, with 12 bases left in between. The CDR3 sequence: CASRVGLSSYNEQFF. The CDR3 DNA reads TGCGCCAGCAGGGTCGGGTTAAGCTCCTACAATGAGCAGTTCTTC.

The rearrangement links TRBV6-6 to TRBJ2-7, with D unresolved. Trimming left V 2 bases short and J 2 bases short, with 4 bases between. Germline CDR1 MNHNY, CDR2 SVGAGI (reference sequence). The CDR3 sequence is 12 residues long. The CDR3 region is CASSYVAYEQYF. In DNA, the CDR3 is TGTGCCAGCAGTTACGTCGCCTACGAGCAGTACTTC.

V is TRBV6-5 and J is TRBJ2-7, with no clear D. Germline-derived CDR1 and CDR2 are MNHEY and SVGAGI. V was pared by 6 bases and J by 7 bases, with 10 bases between. This CDR3 has 11 amino acids. DNA for the CDR3: TGTGCCAGCAGAGCACAGTGGGAGCAGTACTTC. Encoded protein: CASRAQWEQYF.

The CDR3 DNA reads as TGTGCCAGCAGTTACTCCTATAGCGGCGAAGATGAGCAGTTCTTC. Amino acid sequence: CASSYSYSGEDEQFF. This chain connects TRBV6-5 to TRBJ2-1; weak D call: TRBD2 (6 bases). The germline gives CDR1 MNHEY, CDR2 SVGAGI. This CDR3 spans 15 amino acids. With 0 bases removed from V and 8 bases from J, the gap between germline ends came to 14 bases.